One sample yielded the 17 T cell receptor beta chains listed below, sequenced in a study of T cell responses to AZD1222 COVID-19 vaccine. Generated by immunoSEQ multiplex PCR, the TCRdb table keeps only in-frame clones and is missing some. The data show approximately 75,000 clones, roughly 90% seen once. The sample consisted of peripheral blood, taken 28 days after the second AZD1222 dose. These receptors were obtained from an adult who received the AZD1222 COVID-19 vaccine.

J is TRBJ2-4 and V is TRBV18; a weak D match, TRBD1 (6 bases). Germline CDR1 KGHSH, CDR2 LQKENI. V was trimmed by 3 bases and J by 3 bases, leaving 21 bases between them. This CDR3 is 18 amino acids long. The CDR3 region has the DNA TGTGCCAGCTCACCTTCAGACAGGACTGTTGATGACAAAAACATTCAGTACTTC. This codes for CASSPSDRTVDDKNIQYF. Complete variable domain (other parts from reference TRBV18 and TRBJ2-4): NAGVMQNPRHLVRRRGQEARLRCSPMKGHSHVYWYRQLPEEGLKFMVYLQKENIIDESGMPKERFSAEFPKEGPSILRIQQVVRGDSAAYFCASSPSDRTVDDKNIQYFGAGTRLSVL.

This clone was recorded once. The V call is TRBV11-2, the J call TRBJ1-2, with D tentatively TRBD1 (6 bases). The CDR3 runs to 12 residues. The V gene's germline CDR1 is SGHAT and CDR2 FQNNGV. V dropped 5 bases and J dropped 6 bases, with 10 bases sitting between them. CDR3 coding DNA: TGTGCCAGCAGCAGAAACAGGGATGGCTACACCTTC. It codes for CASSRNRDGYTF.

This chain joins TRBV6-5 and TRBJ1-3; D call uncertain. V dropped 7 bases and J dropped 0 bases, with 10 bases sitting between them. There are 14 residues in the CDR3. Germline V gene sequence: CDR1 MNHEY, CDR2 SVGAGI. The CDR3 DNA is TGTGCCAGCAAAAACGGAGACTCTGGAAACACCATATATTTT. This translates into CASKNGDSGNTIYF.

The chain employs TRBV7-9 and TRBJ1-5, with a possible D match to TRBD1 (5 bases). This CDR3 has 12 residues. Trimming pared 1 base from V and 9 bases from J, leaving 7 bases between. From germline, CDR1 is SEHNR and CDR2 FQNEAQ (reference sequence). Here the CDR3 DNA reads TGTGCCAGCAGCTTAGTTGGGGGGCCCCAGCATTTT. It is translated as CASSLVGGPQHF. The full variable domain, rest sourced from reference TRBV7-9 and TRBJ1-5, is DTGVSQNPRHKITKRGQNVTFRCDPISEHNRLYWYRQTLGQGPEFLTYFQNEAQLEKSRLLSDRFSAERPKGSFSTLEIQRTEQGDSAMYLCASSLVGGPQHFGDGTRLSIL.

The chain couples TRBV5-1 to TRBJ2-5, with 9 bases aligning to TRBD1. This CDR3 is built from 16 residues. Germline V gives CDR1 SGHRS, CDR2 YFSETQ. J lost 3 bases, V lost 4 bases, and 10 bases had no gene match. The CDR3 DNA reads TGCGCCAGCAGCCCCCTACTCCGGACAGGGGAAGAGACCCAGTACTTC. Amino acid sequence: CASSPLLRTGEETQYF.

The J gene is TRBJ1-4, the V gene TRBV18; TRBD1 agrees at 7 bases. The CDR3 is 16 amino acids. Per germline, CDR1 KGHSH and CDR2 LQKENI. V gave up 5 bases and J gave up 2 bases; unmatched junction bases: 8. As DNA, the CDR3 is TGTGCCAGCTCAGCCAAGACAGGGTCTACTAATGAAAAACTGTTTTTT. It codes for CASSAKTGSTNEKLFF. Supplemented by reference TRBV18 and TRBJ1-4, the full variable domain reads NAGVMQNPRHLVRRRGQEARLRCSPMKGHSHVYWYRQLPEEGLKFMVYLQKENIIDESGMPKERFSAEFPKEGPSILRIQQVVRGDSAAYFCASSAKTGSTNEKLFFGSGTQLSVL.

This rearrangement joins TRBV30 to TRBJ1-5; D is possibly TRBD1 (6 bases). The CDR3 runs to 16 residues. Germline loops: CDR1 GTSNPN, CDR2 SVGIG (reference sequence). Trimming shortened V by 0 bases and J by 4 bases, and 16 bases separated the two germline ends. CDR3 bases: TGTGCCTGGAGTGTACGGGGCAGGGGTCGGAATCAGCCCCAGCATTTT. Residues: CAWSVRGRGRNQPQHF.

V is TRBV7-3 and J is TRBJ2-3; 8 bases match TRBD2. The CDR3 has 15 residues. Trimming took 6 bases from V and 0 from J; bases not matched to a gene: 5. In germline, CDR1 is SGHTA, CDR2 FQGTGA. The CDR3 is CASSPGGLSTDTQYF. The CDR3 region has the DNA TGTGCCAGCAGTCCGGGGGGGTTGAGCACAGATACGCAGTATTTT.

The chain links TRBV5-1 to TRBJ2-2; unclear D gene. The CDR3 has 13 amino acids. Trimming pared 0 bases from V and 3 bases from J, leaving 3 bases between. Germline V gene lookup returns CDR1 SGHRS and CDR2 YFSETQ. The CDR3 protein is CASSLGDTGELFF. CDR3 DNA sequence: TGCGCCAGCAGCTTGGGTGACACCGGGGAGCTGTTTTTT. The entire variable domain, with the rest obtained from reference TRBV5-1 and TRBJ2-2, is as follows: KAGVTQTPRYLIKTRGQQVTLSCSPISGHRSVSWYQQTPGQGLQFLFEYFSETQRNKGNFPGRFSGRQFSNSRSEMNVSTLELGDSALYLCASSLGDTGELFFGEGSRLTVL.

This chain joins TRBV30 and TRBJ2-7, with D unclear. V dropped 7 bases and J dropped 4 bases, with 11 bases sitting between them. The V gene's germline CDR1 is GTSNPN and CDR2 SVGIG (reference sequence). CDR3 size: 11 residues. The CDR3 bases are TGTGCCTCCGCTTTGGGGTACGAGCAGTACTTC. This gives the protein CASALGYEQYF.

This chain connects TRBV28 to TRBJ2-7, with D tentatively TRBD1 or TRBD2 (5 bases each). The CDR3 loop spans 14 amino acids. V was trimmed by 7 bases and J by 7 bases, leaving 20 bases between them. Germline values: CDR1 MDHEN, CDR2 SYDVKM. The CDR3 is CASTMGPAIREQYF. CDR3 bases: TGTGCCAGCACCATGGGACCGGCTATACGGGAGCAGTACTTC.

This chain uses TRBV5-1 with TRBJ2-3; the match to TRBD2 covers 7 bases. The V gene's germline CDR1 is SGHRS and CDR2 YFSETQ. The CDR3 has 14 residues. The junction had 6 bases not matched to a gene; V was cut back by 4 bases and J by 4 bases. Here the CDR3 reads CASSPTSTADTQYF. CDR3 DNA sequence: TGCGCCAGCAGCCCGACTAGCACGGCAGATACGCAGTATTTT.

The V gene is TRBV30, the J gene TRBJ1-1; a weak D match, TRBD1 (5 bases). The CDR3 loop spans 13 amino acids. The germline CDR1 and CDR2 sequences are GTSNPN and SVGIG (reference sequence). Trimming took 2 bases from V and 10 from J, leaving 17 bases between them. As DNA, the CDR3 is TGTGCCTGGAGTCCCAAGGGGCCCCGCGGAGCTTTCTTT. This codes for CAWSPKGPRGAFF.

The chain uses TRBV28 and TRBJ2-7, with 7 positions matching TRBD1. CDR3 length: 14 residues. With V trimmed by 8 bases and J by 4 bases, 11 bases remained unmatched. The germline gives CDR1 MDHEN, CDR2 SYDVKM. CDR3 in DNA: TGTGCCAGCCGATCCGGGACAGTCGAATACGAGCAGTACTTC. Amino acid sequence: CASRSGTVEYEQYF.

The V gene is TRBV5-6, the J gene TRBJ1-5; D remains unclear. V dropped 2 bases and J dropped 0 bases, with 9 bases sitting between them. Germline V gives CDR1 SGHDT, CDR2 YYEEEE. The CDR3 loop spans 15 amino acids. The CDR3 sequence: CASSFGGVSNQPQHF. DNA of the CDR3: TGTGCCAGCAGCTTCGGCGGAGTTAGCAATCAGCCCCAGCATTTT.

The chain employs TRBV27 and TRBJ2-2; 9 nucleotides align to TRBD2. This CDR3 spans 18 amino acids. CDR1 and CDR2 (germline): MNHEY, SMNVEV (reference sequence). J lost 2 bases, V lost 1 base, and 8 bases had no gene match. The CDR3 nucleotides are TGTGCCAGCAGTTTATACAGACTAGCGGAGACCAACACCGGGGAGCTGTTTTTT. Protein sequence: CASSLYRLAETNTGELFF.

The chain couples TRBV29-1 to TRBJ1-4; weak D call: TRBD1 (5 bases). From germline, CDR1 is SQVTM and CDR2 ANQGSEA. This CDR3 is 13 amino acids long. Trimming left V 0 bases short and J 6 bases short, with 8 bases between. This CDR3 reads CSVEDQGDEKLFF. CDR3 nucleotide sequence: TGCAGCGTTGAAGATCAAGGGGATGAAAAACTGTTTTTT.